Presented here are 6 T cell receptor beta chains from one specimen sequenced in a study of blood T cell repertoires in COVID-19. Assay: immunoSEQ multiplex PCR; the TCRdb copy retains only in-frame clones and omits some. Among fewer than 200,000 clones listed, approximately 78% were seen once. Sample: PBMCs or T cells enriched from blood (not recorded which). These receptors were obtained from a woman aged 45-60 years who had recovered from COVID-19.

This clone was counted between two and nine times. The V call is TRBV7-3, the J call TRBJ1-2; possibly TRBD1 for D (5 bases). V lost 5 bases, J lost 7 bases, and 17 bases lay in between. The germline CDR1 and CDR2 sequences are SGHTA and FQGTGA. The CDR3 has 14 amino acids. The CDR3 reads CASSPTGGRGGYTF. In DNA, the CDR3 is TGTGCCAGCAGCCCAACCGGGGGAAGAGGTGGCTACACCTTC.

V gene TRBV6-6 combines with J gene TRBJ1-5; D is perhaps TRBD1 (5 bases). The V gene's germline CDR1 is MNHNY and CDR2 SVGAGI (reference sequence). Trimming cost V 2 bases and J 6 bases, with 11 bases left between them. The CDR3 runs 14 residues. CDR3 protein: CASSYAGGGQPQHF. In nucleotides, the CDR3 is TGTGCCAGCAGTTACGCGGGGGGAGGTCAGCCCCAGCATTTT.

The CDR3 protein is CSVGRGNEQFF. The CDR3 region has the DNA TGCAGCGTTGGGCGCGGCAATGAGCAGTTCTTC. The rearrangement uses TRBV29-1 and TRBJ2-1; no firm D call. The CDR3 runs to 11 residues. From germline, CDR1 is SQVTM and CDR2 ANQGSEA. V was trimmed by 4 bases and J by 6 bases, leaving 7 bases between them.

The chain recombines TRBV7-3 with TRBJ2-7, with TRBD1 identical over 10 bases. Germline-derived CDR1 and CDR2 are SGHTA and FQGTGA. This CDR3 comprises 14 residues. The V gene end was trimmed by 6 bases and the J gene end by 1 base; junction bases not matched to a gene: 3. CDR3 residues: CASRSGQGSYEQYF. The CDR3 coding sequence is TGTGCCAGCAGGTCGGGACAGGGGTCCTACGAGCAGTACTTC.

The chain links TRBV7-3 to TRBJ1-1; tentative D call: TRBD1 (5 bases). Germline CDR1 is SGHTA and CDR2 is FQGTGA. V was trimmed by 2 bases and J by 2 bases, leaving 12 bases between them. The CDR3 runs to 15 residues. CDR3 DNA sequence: TGTGCCAGCAGCTTAGGGGCTATAGGTAACACTGAAGCTTTCTTT. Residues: CASSLGAIGNTEAFF.

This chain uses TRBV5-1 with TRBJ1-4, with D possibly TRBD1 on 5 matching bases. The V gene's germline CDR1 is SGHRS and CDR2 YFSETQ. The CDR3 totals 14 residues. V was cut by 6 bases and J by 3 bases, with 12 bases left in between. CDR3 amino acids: CASMDPGPNEKLFF. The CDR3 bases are TGCGCCAGCATGGATCCAGGGCCTAATGAAAAACTGTTTTTT.